This passage covers 20 T cell receptor beta chains from one sample sequenced in a study of CD4 T cell repertoires in COVID-19. Sequenced by immunoSEQ multiplex PCR; TCRdb stores in-frame clones only, minus some. The repertoire holds about 75,000 clones, with around four fifths as singletons. The specimen comprised CD4+ T cells from peripheral blood, sampled after recovery from COVID-19. The receptors stem from a human donor who had COVID-19.

The V call is TRBV10-3, the J call TRBJ2-1; a weak D match, TRBD2 (6 bases). Germline assignment: CDR1 ENHRY and CDR2 SYGVKD. Trimming stripped 8 bases from V and 5 bases from J, with 10 bases between. CDR3 length: 12 residues. Here the CDR3 DNA reads TGTGCCATCCGCGGGAATGACAATGAGCAGTTCTTC. Translating gives CAIRGNDNEQFF.

The rearrangement joins TRBV2 to TRBJ1-2; weak D call: TRBD1 (5 bases). The germline V gene encodes CDR1 SNHLY and CDR2 FYNNEI. Deletions cut 6 bases from V and 7 bases from J, with 15 bases between. The CDR3 is 13 amino acids. The CDR3 nucleotides are TGTGCCAGCAGCCTTCCTGTGGGGGGTGGCTACACCTTC. This codes for CASSLPVGGGYTF. Full variable domain (outside the CDR3, taken from reference TRBV2 and TRBJ1-2): EPEVTQTPSHQVTQMGQEVILRCVPISNHLYFYWYRQILGQKVEFLVSFYNNEISEKSEIFDDQFSVERPDGSNFTLKIRSTKLEDSAMYFCASSLPVGGGYTFGSGTRLTVV.

The chain links TRBV20-1 to TRBJ2-1; D gene ambiguous. This CDR3 is built from 9 residues. From germline, CDR1 is DFQATT and CDR2 SNEGSKA (reference sequence). CDR3 DNA: TGCAGCGAACAAAATGAGCAGTTCTTC. Its translation is CSEQNEQFF.

The chain uses TRBV11-2 and TRBJ2-5; D perhaps matches TRBD2 (6 bases). Trimming left V 5 bases short and J 6 bases short, with 10 bases between. The CDR3 sequence is 12 residues long. CDR1 is SGHAT, CDR2 FQNNGV, per germline. The CDR3 DNA is TGTGCCAGCAGCATGGGACTTAAGACCCAGTACTTC. Its translation is CASSMGLKTQYF. Variable domain in full (rest from reference TRBV11-2 and TRBJ2-5): EAGVAQSPRYKIIEKRQSVAFWCNPISGHATLYWYQQILGQGPKLLIQFQNNGVVDDSQLPKDRFSAERLKGVDSTLKIQPAKLEDSAVYLCASSMGLKTQYFGPGTRLLVL.

The chain joins TRBV7-9 to TRBJ1-6; 7 bases are shared with TRBD1. CDR3 length: 16 amino acids. V shed 5 bases and J 10 bases; nucleotides not matched to a gene: 14. The germline gives CDR1 SEHNR, CDR2 FQNEAQ (reference sequence). CDR3: CASSPLEQGIGSPLHF. The DNA of the CDR3 is TGTGCCAGCAGCCCCCTAGAACAGGGGATTGGGTCACCCCTCCACTTT.

The rearrangement joins TRBV5-1 to TRBJ2-1, with 9 bases matching TRBD2. This CDR3 is 16 amino acids long. CDR1 SGHRS and CDR2 YFSETQ come from the germline V gene. J gave up 5 bases and V 0 bases, and 6 bases lay outside the gene matches. The CDR3 is CASSLGRGGRDNEQFF. Here the CDR3 DNA reads TGCGCCAGCAGCTTGGGGCGGGGGGGCCGCGACAATGAGCAGTTCTTC. Supplemented by reference TRBV5-1 and TRBJ2-1, the full variable domain reads KAGVTQTPRYLIKTRGQQVTLSCSPISGHRSVSWYQQTPGQGLQFLFEYFSETQRNKGNFPGRFSGRQFSNSRSEMNVSTLELGDSALYLCASSLGRGGRDNEQFFGPGTRLTVL.

The chain joins TRBV19 to TRBJ1-1; 9 positions match TRBD1. This CDR3 is 14 amino acids long. Germline CDR1 and CDR2: LNHDA and SQIVND (reference sequence). Losses at the gene ends were 7 bases for V and 3 bases for J; bases not matched to a gene: 6. The DNA of the CDR3 is TGTGCCAGTATCCGGACAGGGGTATACACTGAAGCTTTCTTT. It yields the protein CASIRTGVYTEAFF.

This chain uses TRBV6-5 with TRBJ1-1; D call uncertain. Germline CDR1 reads MNHEY; CDR2 reads SVGAGI. This CDR3 is 16 amino acids long. The V end lost 0 bases, the J end lost 2 bases, and 13 bases lay between the germline ends. The CDR3 DNA reads TGTGCCAGCAGTTACTCGATAGCCAGCACAAACACTGAAGCTTTCTTT. Amino acid sequence: CASSYSIASTNTEAFF.

The chain is built from TRBV15 and TRBJ2-2, with 10 bases aligning to TRBD2. Trimming at V came to 1 base and at J to 1 base, leaving 0 bases not matched to a gene. Germline CDR1 and CDR2: LNHNV and YYDKDF (reference sequence). The CDR3 is made up of 16 amino acids. CDR3: CATSRGTSGNTGELFF. CDR3 sequence (DNA): TGTGCCACCAGCAGAGGGACTAGCGGGAACACCGGGGAGCTGTTTTTT. Full variable domain (missing parts from reference TRBV15 and TRBJ2-2): DAMVIQNPRYQVTQFGKPVTLSCSQTLNHNVMYWYQQKSSQAPKLLFHYYDKDFNNEADTPDNFQSRRPNTSFCFLDIRSPGLGDTAMYLCATSRGTSGNTGELFFGEGSRLTVL.

In nucleotides, the CDR3 is TGTGCCAGTAGTATCGGTTGGCTAGTTAGCGGGGAGCTGTTTTTT. This translates into CASSIGWLVSGELFF. This chain uses TRBV19 with TRBJ2-2; D is unclear. CDR3 length equals 15 residues. V dropped 3 bases and J dropped 7 bases, with 15 bases sitting between them. CDR1 and CDR2 from the germline V gene are LNHDA and SQIVND (reference sequence).

The J gene is TRBJ2-3, the V gene TRBV5-1, with a weak D call TRBD2 (6 bases). The V and J ends lost 0 bases and 2 bases respectively, with 13 bases between them. This CDR3 is 16 amino acids long. Germline-derived CDR1 and CDR2 are SGHRS and YFSETQ. CDR3 nucleotides: TGCGCCAGCAGCTTGGCCGGGAGAGGGGACACAGATACGCAGTATTTT. Translated, it gives CASSLAGRGDTDTQYF.

The V call is TRBV28, the J call TRBJ1-6; D ambiguous. Trimming removed 6 bases at V and 10 bases at J, with 10 bases between. CDR3 size: 12 residues. Germline lookup yields CDR1 MDHEN and CDR2 SYDVKM. This CDR3 is CASRGPESPLHF. The CDR3 DNA is TGTGCCAGCAGAGGCCCCGAGTCACCCCTCCACTTT.

The chain links TRBV19 to TRBJ1-3; a weak D match, TRBD1 (6 bases). The CDR3 sequence is 15 residues long. V was pared by 8 bases and J by 0 bases, with 14 bases between. In germline, CDR1 is LNHDA, CDR2 SQIVND (reference sequence). This CDR3 reads CASANRVPSGNTIYF. DNA of the CDR3: TGTGCCAGTGCGAACAGGGTTCCCTCTGGAAACACCATATATTTT.

This chain connects TRBV2 to TRBJ1-6; perhaps TRBD1 as D (5 bases). V was trimmed by 3 bases and J by 9 bases, leaving 15 bases between them. Germline V gives CDR1 SNHLY, CDR2 FYNNEI. The length of the CDR3 is 15 residues. CDR3 sequence: CASSESPGLVSPLHF. CDR3 in DNA: TGTGCCAGCAGTGAGTCGCCGGGGCTGGTTTCACCCCTCCACTTT. Using reference TRBV2 and TRBJ1-6 for the parts outside the CDR3, the full variable domain is EPEVTQTPSHQVTQMGQEVILRCVPISNHLYFYWYRQILGQKVEFLVSFYNNEISEKSEIFDDQFSVERPDGSNFTLKIRSTKLEDSAMYFCASSESPGLVSPLHFGNGTRLTVT.

V gene TRBV15 combines with J gene TRBJ2-3; TRBD2 matches 7 bases. From germline, CDR1 is LNHNV and CDR2 YYDKDF (reference sequence). The V and J ends lost 2 bases and 0 bases, in that order; junction bases with no gene match: 14. The CDR3 contains 19 residues. The CDR3 nucleotides are TGTGCCACCAGCAGATGGGGAGGGAGATTAATTACTAGCACAGATACGCAGTATTTT. The encoded protein is CATSRWGGRLITSTDTQYF.

This chain connects TRBV5-1 to TRBJ1-6; maybe TRBD1 (5 bases). The V gene's germline CDR1 is SGHRS and CDR2 YFSETQ. The CDR3 covers 14 residues. V lost 0 bases to trimming and J lost 7 bases, with 8 bases between them. The CDR3 loop reads CASSLGDGNSPLHF. DNA for the CDR3: TGCGCCAGCAGCTTGGGGGACGGGAATTCACCCCTCCACTTT.

This clone has a handful of counts. The chain combines TRBV11-3 with TRBJ2-1; 7 bases match TRBD2. This CDR3 region has 15 residues. After removal of 2 bases from V and 3 bases from J, the junction contained 4 bases not matched to a gene. Per germline, CDR1 SGHNT and CDR2 YENEEA. CDR3 nucleotide sequence: TGTGCCAGCAGCTTATTGGGAGGGTTCTACAATGAGCAGTTCTTC. Its protein is CASSLLGGFYNEQFF.

V usage is TRBV15 and J usage is TRBJ2-5; maybe TRBD2 (6 bases). CDR1 is LNHNV and CDR2 is YYDKDF in the germline V gene (reference sequence). The V gene lost 5 bases and the J gene lost 2 bases, with 18 bases spanning the gap. The CDR3 has 16 amino acids. The DNA of the CDR3 is TGTGCCACCAGCCGGGCTCGGGGGATCGGGCAAGAGACCCAGTACTTC. Protein: CATSRARGIGQETQYF.

This chain's CDR3 is CASSPLGSEAFF. The CDR3 DNA sequence: TGTGCCAGCTCACCACTCGGCTCTGAAGCTTTCTTT. This chain joins TRBV18 and TRBJ1-1; D is uncertain. The V end lost 1 base, the J end lost 6 bases, and 6 bases lay between the germline ends. The CDR3 loop spans 12 amino acids. CDR1 KGHSH and CDR2 LQKENI come from the germline V gene.

This chain connects TRBV11-3 to TRBJ2-2; TRBD1 is a possible D gene (6 bases). Germline loops: CDR1 SGHNT, CDR2 YENEEA. The CDR3 is 14 residues long. The V end was cut by 1 base, the J end by 6 bases, with 9 bases between. Here the CDR3 DNA reads TGTGCCAGCAGCTTAGTACAGGGTCCCGGGGAGCTGTTTTTT. It specifies CASSLVQGPGELFF.